Detailed here is one TCR beta chain. The data are from a study of blood T cell repertoires in COVID-19. Background on the study: Samples came from the United States, Italy and Spain, spanning acute and convalescent COVID-19.

Germline V CDR1 and CDR2: MNHEY, SMNVEV (reference sequence). This CDR3 spans 13 amino acids. The ends lost 5 bases at V and 6 bases at J; junction bases unmatched: 2. Sequencing was performed with immunoSEQ multiplex PCR; in TCRdb, only in-frame clones are kept and a portion is missing. The sample records 25,000 or so clones, 88% being singletons. The receptor's source is a woman aged 45-60 years with active COVID-19. The rearrangement uses TRBV27 and TRBJ2-1; 9 bases fit TRBD2. The sequenced sample was peripheral blood. The CDR3 nucleotides read TGTGCCAGCAGTGAGCGGGAGGCCAATGAGCAGTTCTTC. Translated, it gives CASSEREANEQFF.